Listed below are T cell receptor beta chains from one sample, sequenced in a study of cytomegalovirus exposure and HLA in healthy donors. Assay: immunoSEQ multiplex PCR; the TCRdb copy retains only in-frame clones and omits some. Here the sample spans about 190,000 clones, roughly 79% being singletons. The source material was PBMCs. The receptors derive from a woman younger than 35 in good health and CMV-seronegative. CDR3s include the opening cysteine and the closing phenylalanine or tryptophan. A D gene is named only where the DNA matches it firmly. The size of a clone is reported for some rows only, either as once, few or many, or as a class for expanded clones.

J | D | V | size | DNA | CDR3
TRBJ2-2 | TRBD2 | TRBV10-3 | - | TGTGCCATCAGTGAGGGACTAGCGGAGAACACCGGGGAGCTGTTTTTT | CAISEGLAENTGELFF
TRBJ2-3 | - | TRBV4-1 | - | TGCGCCAGCAGCCAAGTTGGAGACACAGATACGCAGTATTTT | CASSQVGDTDTQYF
TRBJ1-1 | - | TRBV2 | - | TGTGCCAGCTTTACCCGGGGCACTGAAGCTTTCTTT | CASFTRGTEAFF
TRBJ2-1 | TRBD1 | TRBV30 | - | TGTGCCTGGAGGGGGACAGGGGCTATCGACAATGAGCAGTTCTTC | CAWRGTGAIDNEQFF
TRBJ2-1 | TRBD1 | TRBV6-5 | - | TGTGCCAGCAGCCGGGACAGGGGTTGGAATGAGCAGTTCTTC | CASSRDRGWNEQFF
TRBJ1-5 | - | TRBV9 | - | TGTGCCAGCAGCTCTGACTCGCATAATCAGCCCCAGCATTTT | CASSSDSHNQPQHF
TRBJ2-5 | - | TRBV5-4 | - | TGTGCCAGCAGCTTGGTGCAGGAGGGGACCCAGTACTTC | CASSLVQEGTQYF
TRBJ1-2 | TRBD1 | TRBV2 | - | TGTGCCAGCAGCCGGGACAGGGACGGCTACACCTTC | CASSRDRDGYTF
TRBJ1-3 | TRBD1 | TRBV13 | - | TGTGCCAGCAGCCTGGGACAGCGAAACACCATATATTTT | CASSLGQRNTIYF
TRBJ2-1 | TRBD2 | TRBV28 | - | TGTGCCAGCAGTTCCAATTCAGCGGGGAGCTCCTACAATGAGCAGTTCTTC | CASSSNSAGSSYNEQFF
TRBJ2-1 | - | TRBV7-2 | - | TGTGCCAGCAGCGGCCAACTAGCACCATCCTACAATGAGCAGTTCTTC | CASSGQLAPSYNEQFF
TRBJ2-3 | - | TRBV9 | - | TGTGCCAGCAGCGTAGCCGAGCGCGGGAGCACAGATACGCAGTATTTT | CASSVAERGSTDTQYF
TRBJ2-1 | - | TRBV11-2 | - | TGTGCCAGCAGCTTGGGGCCGTACAATGAGCAGTTCTTC | CASSLGPYNEQFF
TRBJ2-7 | - | TRBV30 | few | TGTGCCTGGACCGGGACACACTACGAGCAGTACTTC | CAWTGTHYEQYF
TRBJ2-6 | TRBD2 | TRBV30 | - | TGTGCCTGGAGTATATCCCGGGGGCTGACTAGCGGGAGGTTGGGGGCCAACGTCCTGACTTTC | CAWSISRGLTSGRLGANVLTF
TRBJ2-1 | TRBD2 | TRBV27 | - | TGTGCCAGCAGCCGAATAGCGGGAGGCTCCTACAATGAGCAGTTCTTC | CASSRIAGGSYNEQFF
TRBJ1-3 | - | TRBV28 | - | TGTGCCACCAAACGAACAGGGTTAGGGGGAAACACCATATATTTT | CATKRTGLGGNTIYF
TRBJ2-7 | - | TRBV5-5 | - | TGTGCCAGCAGTTTTGCAGGGCGCGAGCAGTACTTC | CASSFAGREQYF
TRBJ2-1 | TRBD1 | TRBV11-2 | - | TGTGCCAGCAGCTGGACAGGGTTCAATGAGCAGTTCTTC | CASSWTGFNEQFF
TRBJ2-7 | - | TRBV21-1 | once | TGTGCCAGCAGCAACCCAAGTCTTGGACTAGCGGGAGTCTCCTTCTACGAGCAGTACTTC | CASSNPSLGLAGVSFYEQYF
TRBJ2-1 | TRBD1 | TRBV5-1 | - | TGCGCCAGCAGCTTTGGGGACAGGACCTACAATGAGCAGTTCTTC | CASSFGDRTYNEQFF
TRBJ1-4 | - | TRBV7-9 | - | TGTGCCAGCACCAAGGCCGGGCAGGGGGAAAAACTGTTTTTT | CASTKAGQGEKLFF
TRBJ2-3 | TRBD2 | TRBV11-2 | - | TGTGCCAGCAGCTCAGAGACTAGCGGGGGGGCCATAGCAGATACGCAGTATTTT | CASSSETSGGAIADTQYF
TRBJ2-5 | - | TRBV6-1 | - | TGTGCCAGCCTTAGCTACGGACAAGTCCAAGAGACCCAGTACTTC | CASLSYGQVQETQYF
TRBJ2-1 | TRBD2 | TRBV19 | - | TGTGCCAGTAGTATCAGGACTAGCGGGAGCATTAGTAATGAGCAGTTCTTC | CASSIRTSGSISNEQFF
TRBJ2-2 | TRBD2 | TRBV7-6 | - | TGTGCCAGCAGCTTAGAAAGGAGGGAGGGGCCCTCGAACACCGGGGAGCTGTTTTTT | CASSLERREGPSNTGELFF
TRBJ1-1 | - | TRBV9 | - | TGTGCCAGCAGCGCCCTACCCGGGGGGGCCACTGAAGCTTTCTTT | CASSALPGGATEAFF
TRBJ1-4 | - | TRBV4-3 | - | TGCGCCAGCAGCCAAGATCTCGCAGCAGATACTAGGGAAAAACTGTTTTTT | CASSQDLAADTREKLFF
TRBJ1-1 | TRBD1 | TRBV28 | once | TGTGCCAGTAGACCGGGACAGGGACGACATGAAGCTTTCTTT | CASRPGQGRHEAFF
TRBJ2-3 | TRBD2 | TRBV10-2 | - | TGCGCCAGCGGGACTAGCGGGAGTGATACGCAGTATTTT | CASGTSGSDTQYF
TRBJ1-2 | - | TRBV5-1 | - | TGCGCCAGCAGCCTACAGGGCTCCTACACCTTC | CASSLQGSYTF
TRBJ1-2 | TRBD1 | TRBV2 | - | TGTGCCAGCACCGAGGGGACAGTCTACGAGGAGGGCTACACCTTC | CASTEGTVYEEGYTF
TRBJ2-1 | TRBD2 | TRBV19 | - | TGTGCCAGTAGTATGGAAGGACTAGCGGGTTATGAGCAGTTCTTC | CASSMEGLAGYEQFF
TRBJ2-5 | - | TRBV7-3 | - | TGTGCCAGCAGCCAGGGATGGGGTGAGACCCAGTACTTC | CASSQGWGETQYF
TRBJ2-1 | - | TRBV7-6 | - | TGTGCCAGCAGCTTAGCGCGAAGGACAGTGGGTGCCCGGTACAATGAGCAGTTCTTC | CASSLARRTVGARYNEQFF
TRBJ2-1 | TRBD1 | TRBV9 | few | TGTGCCAGCAGCTGGGGACAGGGGGCGTATGAGCAGTTCTTC | CASSWGQGAYEQFF
TRBJ2-3 | TRBD2 | TRBV7-2 | - | TGTGCCAGCAGCCTGCAATCGGGGGGGCGCACAGATACGCAGTATTTT | CASSLQSGGRTDTQYF
TRBJ1-1 | - | TRBV19 | once | TGTGCCAGTAGTACAGGGGACGGGGAGTTCACTGAAGCTTTCTTT | CASSTGDGEFTEAFF
TRBJ2-3 | TRBD2 | TRBV30 | - | TGTGCCTGGATACGTAAGGCGGGAGTCACAGATACGCAGTATTTT | CAWIRKAGVTDTQYF
TRBJ1-1 | - | TRBV28 | - | TGTGCCAGCAGTTTCTATAGGATCAGGACTGAAGCTTTCTTT | CASSFYRIRTEAFF
TRBJ1-3 | - | TRBV2 | once | TGTGCCAGCAGTGAAGGTGAACATTACTCTGGAAACACCATATATTTT | CASSEGEHYSGNTIYF
TRBJ1-1 | - | TRBV28 | - | TGTGCCACCACCCGGGACTGGAGTCTTGGCACTGAAGCTTTCTTT | CATTRDWSLGTEAFF
TRBJ2-1 | - | TRBV4-2 | - | TGTGCCAGCAGCCAAGCACCCCCACCGCGCAATGAGCAGTTCTTC | CASSQAPPPRNEQFF
TRBJ2-1 | - | TRBV4-2 | - | TGTGCCAGCAGCCAAGCTATTGGGCCTCCAAATGAGCAGTTCTTC | CASSQAIGPPNEQFF
TRBJ2-3 | - | TRBV7-3 | - | TGTGCCAGCAGCCAGACAGGCGCCTTCACAGATACGCAGTATTTT | CASSQTGAFTDTQYF
TRBJ1-1 | - | TRBV28 | - | TGTGCCAGCAGTTTAACCTCAGGGGTCGGTGCTTTCTTT | CASSLTSGVGAFF
TRBJ2-2 | - | TRBV9 | - | TGTGCCAGCAGTTATACCGGGGAGCTGTTTTTT | CASSYTGELFF
TRBJ1-4 | - | TRBV19 | - | TGTGCCAGTAGTATCACGCGGGTAAATGAAAAACTGTTTTTT | CASSITRVNEKLFF
TRBJ2-3 | - | TRBV5-1 | few | TGCGCCAGCAGCTTGCAACAGGGATCAGATACGCAGTATTTT | CASSLQQGSDTQYF
TRBJ1-2 | TRBD1 | TRBV9 | - | TGTGCCAGCAGCTCCTCCTTGGACAGGGCTGGCTATGGCTACACCTTC | CASSSSLDRAGYGYTF
TRBJ2-7 | - | TRBV21-1 | - | TGTGCCAGCAGCAAAGTCACAAAAACCGGGACAGTCTACGAGCAGTACTTC | CASSKVTKTGTVYEQYF